Shown below are 27 T cell receptor beta chains from a single sample sequenced in a study of blood T cell repertoires in COVID-19. Only in-frame clones appear in the TCRdb table, and some are missing; sequencing was by immunoSEQ multiplex PCR. The data hold approximately 41,000 clones, with about four fifths observed a single time. The sequenced material came from peripheral blood. These TCRs come from a man between 40 and 49 years old with active or convalescent COVID-19.

Details on this clone: Other DNA sequences in this specimen translate into the identical CDR3. The gene calls are TRBV5-1 and TRBJ1-1, with no clear D. Germline-derived CDR1 and CDR2 are SGHRS and YFSETQ. Trimming removed 0 bases at V and 3 bases at J, with 6 bases between. The CDR3 has 13 amino acids. CDR3 region: CASSLGHDTEAFF. The CDR3 DNA sequence: TGCGCCAGCAGCTTGGGACATGACACTGAAGCTTTCTTT.

Written as DNA, the CDR3 is TGTGCCATCAGTGACAGTTCCTACGAGCAGTACTTC. This gives the protein CAISDSSYEQYF. The rearrangement links TRBV10-3 to TRBJ2-7; the D is unclear. Deletions cut 3 bases from V and 1 base from J, with 4 bases between. The CDR3 runs to 12 residues. Germline lookup yields CDR1 ENHRY and CDR2 SYGVKD.

The rearrangement links TRBV9 to TRBJ1-1; 9 bases line up with TRBD1. The germline CDR1 and CDR2 sequences are SGDLS and YYNGEE. There are 13 residues in the CDR3. The V segment lost 4 bases and the J segment 8 bases; nucleotides outside the gene matches: 6. The CDR3 coding sequence is TGTGCCAGCAGCTCCTCCGGGACAGGGGAAGCTTTCTTT. It specifies CASSSSGTGEAFF.

The J gene is TRBJ2-1, the V gene TRBV9; D not resolved. V dropped 0 bases and J dropped 8 bases, with 18 bases sitting between them. In germline, CDR1 is SGDLS, CDR2 YYNGEE. CDR3 length equals 16 residues. Here the CDR3 DNA reads TGTGCCAGCAGCGTAGCTCCGACTTTTTCAGTCCATGAGCAGTTCTTC. Protein sequence: CASSVAPTFSVHEQFF.

The chain couples TRBV18 to TRBJ2-7; 8 bases line up with TRBD1. The CDR3 is 13 amino acids. The germline V gene encodes CDR1 KGHSH and CDR2 LQKENI. The trim removed 6 bases at V and 5 bases at J, leaving 6 bases unmatched. The CDR3 spells CASSLRQGHEQYF. Written as DNA, the CDR3 is TGTGCCAGCTCGCTCCGACAGGGGCACGAGCAGTACTTC.

The chain couples TRBV4-1 to TRBJ1-1; D not certain. Per germline, CDR1 MGHRA and CDR2 YSYEKL. This CDR3 is 15 amino acids long. Trimming removed 1 base at V and 2 bases at J, with 11 bases between. DNA for the CDR3: TGCGCCAGCAGCCAAGGACACTTTGATAACACTGAAGCTTTCTTT. As protein: CASSQGHFDNTEAFF.

CDR3 bases: TGCGCCAGCAGCCAAGACGCCAGCTCTGTGAGGGCCGGAAACACCATATATTTT. Its protein is CASSQDASSVRAGNTIYF. The rearrangement links TRBV4-3 to TRBJ1-3; no reliable D call. Deletions cut 0 bases from V and 4 bases from J, with 19 bases between. The CDR3 is 18 residues long. The germline V gene has CDR1 LGHNA and CDR2 YSLEER.

This chain connects TRBV29-1 to TRBJ1-6; D might be TRBD1 (5 bases). CDR1 and CDR2 from the germline V gene are SQVTM and ANQGSEA. V lost 1 base and J 2 bases, leaving 18 bases between the germline ends. The CDR3 is 18 amino acids. The CDR3 reads CSVEAINPGSTYNSPLHF. CDR3 DNA sequence: TGCAGCGTTGAAGCCATTAACCCAGGGTCCACCTATAATTCACCCCTCCACTTT.

The sample holds a few counts of this clone. V and J are TRBV9 and TRBJ2-5; 11 bases align to TRBD2. Germline-derived CDR1 and CDR2 are SGDLS and YYNGEE. Trimming cost V 0 bases and J 2 bases; bases outside gene matches: 6. The CDR3 has 17 amino acids. Here the CDR3 DNA reads TGTGCCAGCAGCGTAGGAAGGGGACTAGCGGATCAAGAGACCCAGTACTTC. Translation gives CASSVGRGLADQETQYF.

The chain combines TRBV11-2 with TRBJ2-7; D may be TRBD1 (7 bases). The CDR3 runs to 17 residues. The germline V gene has CDR1 SGHAT and CDR2 FQNNGV. Trimming took off 5 bases at V and 3 bases at J, with 23 bases between the two ends. CDR3 DNA: TGTGCCAGCAGCCCCAGGGGGGCGGGACCCGGGCTCTACGAGCAGTACTTC. Its protein product is CASSPRGAGPGLYEQYF.

This clone was recorded a few times. This chain links TRBV20-1 with TRBJ2-1, with a tentative D call TRBD1 (6 bases). The germline V gene has CDR1 DFQATT and CDR2 SNEGSKA (reference sequence). V dropped 5 bases and J dropped 5 bases, with 7 bases sitting between them. The CDR3 covers 11 residues. The CDR3 here is CSARTDNEQFF. The CDR3 DNA reads TGCAGTGCTCGGACAGACAATGAGCAGTTCTTC.

This sequence joins TRBV5-1 and TRBJ2-3, with D possibly TRBD2 on 5 matching bases. Germline values: CDR1 SGHRS, CDR2 YFSETQ. The V end lost 0 bases, the J end lost 0 bases, and 11 bases lay between the germline ends. This CDR3 is built from 16 residues. The CDR3, as DNA: TGCGCCAGCAGCTTGGTAGCTAGCAGAAGCACAGATACGCAGTATTTT. Its protein product is CASSLVASRSTDTQYF.

The genes are TRBV30 and TRBJ1-2; TRBD1 agrees at 8 bases. Germline V lookup: CDR1 GTSNPN, CDR2 SVGIG (reference sequence). After removal of 2 bases from V and 2 bases from J, the junction contained 10 bases not matched to a gene. The length of the CDR3 is 16 residues. In nucleotides, the CDR3 is TGTGCCTGGAGTTATGGACAGGGTGGGGGGAACTATGGCTACACCTTC. It encodes CAWSYGQGGGNYGYTF.

The V and J genes are TRBV2 and TRBJ1-2, with 8 nucleotides matching TRBD1. Trimming removed 4 bases from V and 6 bases from J; junction bases left unmatched: 1. CDR3 length equals 12 residues. Germline CDR1 reads SNHLY; CDR2 reads FYNNEI. The CDR3 sequence is CASSGTGNGYTF. The CDR3 coding sequence is TGTGCCAGCAGTGGGACAGGGAATGGCTACACCTTC.

This chain joins TRBV19 and TRBJ1-2; tentative D call: TRBD1 (6 bases). Looked up from germline, CDR1 is LNHDA and CDR2 is SQIVND (reference sequence). The CDR3 loop spans 16 amino acids. V lost 5 bases and J 0 bases, leaving 16 bases between the germline ends. DNA of the CDR3: TGTGCCAGTAGTGGATACCGGACAGATACTAACTATGGCTACACCTTC. The encoded protein is CASSGYRTDTNYGYTF.

The V call is TRBV4-1, the J call TRBJ2-7; D unclear. Per germline, CDR1 MGHRA and CDR2 YSYEKL. V lost 1 base and J 3 bases, leaving 7 bases between the germline ends. This CDR3 contains 13 residues. The DNA for the CDR3 is TGCGCCAGCAGCCAAGGGTACAACTACGAGCAGTACTTC. Residues: CASSQGYNYEQYF.

This rearrangement joins TRBV4-3 to TRBJ1-1, with D tentatively TRBD1 (5 bases). CDR3 length equals 13 residues. The V gene lost 0 bases and the J gene lost 10 bases, with 12 bases spanning the gap. In germline, CDR1 is LGHNA, CDR2 YSLEER. CDR3 in DNA: TGCGCCAGCAGCCAAGATCAGGGATCTGGAGCTTTCTTT. This gives the protein CASSQDQGSGAFF.

This clone was seen more than once but under ten times. The chain joins TRBV15 to TRBJ2-7; TRBD1 matches at 9 bases. J was trimmed by 7 bases and V by 0 bases; bases with no gene match: 7. The CDR3 consists of 15 residues. The V gene's germline CDR1 is LNHNV and CDR2 YYDKDF (reference sequence). CDR3 in amino acids: CATSRDGTGPLEQYF. The CDR3 coding sequence is TGTGCCACCAGCAGAGATGGGACAGGGCCTCTAGAGCAGTACTTC.

This clone was seen just once. The J gene is TRBJ1-2, the V gene TRBV30; no clear D gene. This CDR3 has 12 residues. Trimming cost V 2 bases and J 8 bases, with 12 bases left between them. Germline values: CDR1 GTSNPN, CDR2 SVGIG (reference sequence). CDR3 sequence (DNA): TGTGCCTGGAGTCCAACAGATGTAGGCTACACCTTC. Protein product: CAWSPTDVGYTF.

DNA of the CDR3: TGTGCCAGCAGCCTCGCGGGCGGGGAAGCTTTCTTT. As protein: CASSLAGGEAFF. V is TRBV4-2 and J is TRBJ1-1; D uncertain. The CDR3 runs 12 residues. Trimming cost V 4 bases and J 8 bases, with 11 bases left between them. The germline gives CDR1 LGHNA, CDR2 YNFKEQ.

This chain joins TRBV24-1 and TRBJ2-6; 12 nucleotides agree with TRBD2. The germline CDR1 and CDR2 sequences are KGHDR and SFDVKD. This CDR3 comprises 19 residues. With V trimmed by 3 bases and J by 0 bases, 5 bases remained unmatched. Written as DNA, the CDR3 is TGTGCCACCAGTGATCCCGGGACTAGCGGGCTCTCTGGGGCCAACGTCCTGACTTTC. Its protein is CATSDPGTSGLSGANVLTF.

V and J are TRBV19 and TRBJ1-3; the D gene is possibly TRBD1 (5 bases). The CDR3 spans 14 residues. Germline CDR1 is LNHDA and CDR2 is SQIVND (reference sequence). Trimming left V 6 bases short and J 0 bases short, with 9 bases between. This CDR3 reads CASRETVSGNTIYF. Written as DNA, the CDR3 is TGTGCCAGTAGAGAGACAGTCTCTGGAAACACCATATATTTT.

The gene calls are TRBV2 and TRBJ1-1, with D hard to call. Germline CDR1 SNHLY, CDR2 FYNNEI. V was cut by 6 bases and J by 1 base, with 9 bases left in between. The CDR3 length is 13 residues. The CDR3 DNA is TGTGCCAGCAGGCGGAGGGAGAACACTGAAGCTTTCTTT. Translating gives CASRRRENTEAFF.

This clone was observed a few times. The chain employs TRBV5-6 and TRBJ2-3; 9 bases align to TRBD1. J gave up 5 bases and V 2 bases, and 9 bases lay outside the gene matches. Per the germline V gene, CDR1 is SGHDT and CDR2 is YYEEEE. The CDR3 covers 16 residues. In DNA form, the CDR3 reads TGTGCCAGCAGCTTTCGAGGGACAGGGTTTCAAGATACGCAGTATTTT. As protein: CASSFRGTGFQDTQYF.

The J gene is TRBJ2-1, the V gene TRBV7-2; no firm D call. CDR1 is SGHTA, CDR2 FQGNSA, per germline. Deletions cut 1 base from V and 4 bases from J, with 8 bases between. The CDR3 totals 14 residues. The CDR3 DNA reads as TGTGCCAGCAGCTTAGAGGCCAGGTACAATGAGCAGTTCTTC. It yields the protein CASSLEARYNEQFF.

The V and J genes are TRBV15 and TRBJ2-5; D gene uncertain. The CDR3 runs 13 residues. V was trimmed by 3 bases and J by 3 bases, leaving 8 bases between them. CDR1 is LNHNV and CDR2 is YYDKDF in the germline V gene (reference sequence). The CDR3: CATSRQSEETQYF. DNA of the CDR3: TGTGCCACCAGCAGGCAATCAGAAGAGACCCAGTACTTC.

V gene TRBV12-5 combines with J gene TRBJ2-7; D uncertain. There are 12 residues in the CDR3. V shed 2 bases and J shed 2 bases, with 4 bases lying between them. Germline V gene data show CDR1 as LGHNT and CDR2 as FRNRAP. The CDR3 here is CASGLYTYEQYF. Written as DNA, the CDR3 is TGTGCTAGTGGTTTGTATACCTACGAGCAGTACTTC.